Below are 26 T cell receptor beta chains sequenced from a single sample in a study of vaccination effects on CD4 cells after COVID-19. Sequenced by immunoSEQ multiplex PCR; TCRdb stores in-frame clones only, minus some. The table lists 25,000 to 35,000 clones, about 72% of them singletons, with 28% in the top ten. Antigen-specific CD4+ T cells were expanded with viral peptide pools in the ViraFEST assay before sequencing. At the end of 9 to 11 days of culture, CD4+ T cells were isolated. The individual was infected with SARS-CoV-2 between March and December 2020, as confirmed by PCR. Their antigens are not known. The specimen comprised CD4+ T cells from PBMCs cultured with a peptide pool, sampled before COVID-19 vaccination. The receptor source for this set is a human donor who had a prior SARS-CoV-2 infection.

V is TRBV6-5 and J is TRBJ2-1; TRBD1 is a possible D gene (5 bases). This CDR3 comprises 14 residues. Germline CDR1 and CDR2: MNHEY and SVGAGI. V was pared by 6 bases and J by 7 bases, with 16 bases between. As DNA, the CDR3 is TGTGCCAGCAGGCCCTGGACCAGGGCTAATGAGCAGTTCTTC. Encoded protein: CASRPWTRANEQFF.

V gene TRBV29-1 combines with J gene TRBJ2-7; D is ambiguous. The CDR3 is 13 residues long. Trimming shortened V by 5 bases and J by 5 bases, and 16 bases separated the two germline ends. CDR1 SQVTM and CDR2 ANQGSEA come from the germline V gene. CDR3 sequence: CSVRSGATHEQYF. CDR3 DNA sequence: TGCAGCGTTAGGAGTGGCGCCACCCACGAGCAGTACTTC.

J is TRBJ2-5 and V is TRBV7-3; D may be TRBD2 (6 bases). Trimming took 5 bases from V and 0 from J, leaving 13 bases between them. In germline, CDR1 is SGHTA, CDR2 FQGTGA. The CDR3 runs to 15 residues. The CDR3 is CASSPRGANQETQYF. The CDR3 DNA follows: TGTGCCAGCAGCCCCCGCGGGGCGAACCAAGAGACCCAGTACTTC.

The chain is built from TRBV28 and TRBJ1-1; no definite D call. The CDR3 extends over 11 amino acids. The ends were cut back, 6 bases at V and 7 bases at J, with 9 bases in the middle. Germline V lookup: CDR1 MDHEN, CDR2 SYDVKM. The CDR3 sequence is CASSSGYEAFF. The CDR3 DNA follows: TGTGCCAGCAGCTCTGGATATGAAGCTTTCTTT.

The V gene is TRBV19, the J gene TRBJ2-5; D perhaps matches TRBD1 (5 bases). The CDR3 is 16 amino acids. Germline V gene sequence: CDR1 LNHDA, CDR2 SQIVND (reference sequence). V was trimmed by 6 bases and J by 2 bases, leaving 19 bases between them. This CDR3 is CASSNKIGHLQETQYF. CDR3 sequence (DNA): TGTGCCAGTAGCAACAAAATCGGACACCTTCAAGAGACCCAGTACTTC.

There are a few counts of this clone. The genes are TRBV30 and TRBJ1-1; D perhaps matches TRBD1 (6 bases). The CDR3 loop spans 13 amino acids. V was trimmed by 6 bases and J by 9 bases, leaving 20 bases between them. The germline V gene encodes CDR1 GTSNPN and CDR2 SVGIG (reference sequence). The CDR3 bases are TGTGCCTGTAACCCCGGGACACAGAGAAAAGCTTTCTTT. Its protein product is CACNPGTQRKAFF. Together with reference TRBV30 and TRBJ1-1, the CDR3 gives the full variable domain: SQTIHQWPATLVQPVGSPLSLECTVEGTSNPNLYWYRQAAGRGLQLLFYSVGIGQISSEVPQNLSASRPQDRQFILSSKKLLLSDSGFYLCACNPGTQRKAFFGQGTRLTVV.

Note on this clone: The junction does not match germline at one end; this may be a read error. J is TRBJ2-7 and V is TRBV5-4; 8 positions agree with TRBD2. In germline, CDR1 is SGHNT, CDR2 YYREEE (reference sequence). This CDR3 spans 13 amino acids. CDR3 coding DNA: TGTGCCAGCAGCTTGGCGGGGGGGGACATATTGCACTTC. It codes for CASSLAGGDILHF.

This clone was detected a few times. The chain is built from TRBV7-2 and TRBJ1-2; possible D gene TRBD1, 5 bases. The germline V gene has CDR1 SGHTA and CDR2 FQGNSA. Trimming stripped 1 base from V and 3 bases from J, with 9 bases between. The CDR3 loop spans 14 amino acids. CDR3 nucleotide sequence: TGTGCCAGCAGCTTAGAATCAGGGTACTATGGCTACACCTTC. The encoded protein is CASSLESGYYGYTF. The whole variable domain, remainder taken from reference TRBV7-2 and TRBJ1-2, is GAGVSQSPSNKVTEKGKDVELRCDPISGHTALYWYRQSLGQGLEFLIYFQGNSAPDKSGLPSDRFSAERTGGSVSTLTIQRTQQEDSAVYLCASSLESGYYGYTFGSGTRLTVV.

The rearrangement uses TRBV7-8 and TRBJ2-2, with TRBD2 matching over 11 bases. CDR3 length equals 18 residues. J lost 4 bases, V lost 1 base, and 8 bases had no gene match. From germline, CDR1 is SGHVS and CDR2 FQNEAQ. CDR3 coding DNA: TGTGCCAGCAGCTTAGTTACTAGCGGGAGCGGTGGCACCGGGGAGCTGTTTTTT. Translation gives CASSLVTSGSGGTGELFF.

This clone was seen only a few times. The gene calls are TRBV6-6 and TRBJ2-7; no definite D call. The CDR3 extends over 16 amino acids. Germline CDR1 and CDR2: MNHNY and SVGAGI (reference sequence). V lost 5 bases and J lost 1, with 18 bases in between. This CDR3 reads CASSRPPDGASYEQYF. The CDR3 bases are TGTGCCAGCAGTAGGCCCCCCGACGGCGCTTCCTACGAGCAGTACTTC.

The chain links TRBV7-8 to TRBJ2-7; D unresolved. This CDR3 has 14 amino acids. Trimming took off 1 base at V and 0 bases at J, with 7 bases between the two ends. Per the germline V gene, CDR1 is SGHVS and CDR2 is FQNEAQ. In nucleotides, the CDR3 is TGTGCCAGCAGCTTAGTGTGGGACTCCTACGAGCAGTACTTC. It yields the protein CASSLVWDSYEQYF.

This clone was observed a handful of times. The CDR3 spells CASSWTGGSTDTQYF. CDR3 DNA sequence: TGTGCCAGCTCATGGACAGGGGGTAGCACAGATACGCAGTATTTT. The chain is built from TRBV18 and TRBJ2-3; TRBD1 agrees at 10 bases. This CDR3 is 15 amino acids long. The V segment lost 5 bases and the J segment 0 bases; nucleotides outside the gene matches: 2. Germline V CDR1 and CDR2: KGHSH, LQKENI. Filled out from reference TRBV18 and TRBJ2-3, the complete variable domain reads NAGVMQNPRHLVRRRGQEARLRCSPMKGHSHVYWYRQLPEEGLKFMVYLQKENIIDESGMPKERFSAEFPKEGPSILRIQQVVRGDSAAYFCASSWTGGSTDTQYFGPGTRLTVL.

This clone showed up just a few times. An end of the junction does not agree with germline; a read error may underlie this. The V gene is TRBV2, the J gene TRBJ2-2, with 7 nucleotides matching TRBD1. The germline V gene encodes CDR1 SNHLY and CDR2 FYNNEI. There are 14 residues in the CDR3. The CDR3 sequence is CASREATGSGELFF. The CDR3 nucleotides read TGTGCCAGCAGAGAAGCGACAGGGTCCGGGGAGCTGTTTTTT. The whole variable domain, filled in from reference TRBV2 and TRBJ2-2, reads EPEVTQTPSHQVTQMGQEVILRCVPISNHLYFYWYRQILGQKVEFLVSFYNNEISEKSEIFDDQFSVERPDGSNFTLKIRSTKLEDSAMYFCASREATGSGELFFGEGSRLTVL.

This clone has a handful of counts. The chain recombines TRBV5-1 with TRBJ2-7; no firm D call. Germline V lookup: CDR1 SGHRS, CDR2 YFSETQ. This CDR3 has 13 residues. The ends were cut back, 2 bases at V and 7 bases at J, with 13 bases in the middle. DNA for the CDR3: TGCGCCAGCAGCTTCGATGGGTCGGAGGAGCAGTACTTC. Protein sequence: CASSFDGSEEQYF.

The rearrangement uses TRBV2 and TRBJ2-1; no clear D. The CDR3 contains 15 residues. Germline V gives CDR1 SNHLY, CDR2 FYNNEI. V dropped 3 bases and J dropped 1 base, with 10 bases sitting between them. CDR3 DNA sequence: TGTGCCAGCAGTGATCAGGTCACTTCCTACAATGAGCAGTTCTTC. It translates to CASSDQVTSYNEQFF. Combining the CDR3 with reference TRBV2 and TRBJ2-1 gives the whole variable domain EPEVTQTPSHQVTQMGQEVILRCVPISNHLYFYWYRQILGQKVEFLVSFYNNEISEKSEIFDDQFSVERPDGSNFTLKIRSTKLEDSAMYFCASSDQVTSYNEQFFGPGTRLTVL.

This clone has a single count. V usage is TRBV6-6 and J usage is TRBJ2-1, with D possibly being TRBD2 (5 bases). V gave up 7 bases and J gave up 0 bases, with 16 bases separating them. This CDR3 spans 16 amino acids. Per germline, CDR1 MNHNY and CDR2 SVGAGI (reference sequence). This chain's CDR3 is CASKLDLTYSYNEQFF. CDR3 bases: TGTGCCAGCAAACTAGACCTTACCTACTCCTACAATGAGCAGTTCTTC.

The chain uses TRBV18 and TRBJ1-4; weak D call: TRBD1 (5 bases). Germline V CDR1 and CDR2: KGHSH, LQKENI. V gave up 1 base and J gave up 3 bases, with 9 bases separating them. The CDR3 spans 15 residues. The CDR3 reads CASSPLVTANEKLFF. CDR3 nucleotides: TGTGCCAGCTCACCACTAGTGACAGCTAATGAAAAACTGTTTTTT. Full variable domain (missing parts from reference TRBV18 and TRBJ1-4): NAGVMQNPRHLVRRRGQEARLRCSPMKGHSHVYWYRQLPEEGLKFMVYLQKENIIDESGMPKERFSAEFPKEGPSILRIQQVVRGDSAAYFCASSPLVTANEKLFFGSGTQLSVL.

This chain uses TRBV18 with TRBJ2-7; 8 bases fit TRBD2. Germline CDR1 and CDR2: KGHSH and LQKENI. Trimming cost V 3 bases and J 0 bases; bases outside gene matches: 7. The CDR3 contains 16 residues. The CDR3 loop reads CASSPLGGDSSYEQYF. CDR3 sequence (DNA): TGTGCCAGCTCACCTCTCGGGGGGGATAGCTCCTACGAGCAGTACTTC.

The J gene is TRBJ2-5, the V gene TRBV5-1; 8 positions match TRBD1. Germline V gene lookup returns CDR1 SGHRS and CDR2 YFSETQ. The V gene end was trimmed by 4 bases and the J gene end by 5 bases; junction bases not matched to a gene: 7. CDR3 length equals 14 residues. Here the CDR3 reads CASSLTGGRETQYF. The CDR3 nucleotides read TGCGCCAGCAGCCTCACAGGGGGTAGGGAGACCCAGTACTTC.

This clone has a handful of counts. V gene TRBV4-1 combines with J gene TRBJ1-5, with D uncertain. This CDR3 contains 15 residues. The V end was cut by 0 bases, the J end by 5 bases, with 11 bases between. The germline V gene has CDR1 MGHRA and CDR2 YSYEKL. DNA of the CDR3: TGCGCCAGCAGCCAAGATGAACTGGGCTATCAGCCCCAGCATTTT. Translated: CASSQDELGYQPQHF.

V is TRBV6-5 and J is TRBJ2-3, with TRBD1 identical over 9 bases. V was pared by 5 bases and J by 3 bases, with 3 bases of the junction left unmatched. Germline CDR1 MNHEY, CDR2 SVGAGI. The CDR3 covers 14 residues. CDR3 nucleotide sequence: TGTGCCAGCAGTCGACAGGGGGTTACAGATACGCAGTATTTT. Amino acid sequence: CASSRQGVTDTQYF.

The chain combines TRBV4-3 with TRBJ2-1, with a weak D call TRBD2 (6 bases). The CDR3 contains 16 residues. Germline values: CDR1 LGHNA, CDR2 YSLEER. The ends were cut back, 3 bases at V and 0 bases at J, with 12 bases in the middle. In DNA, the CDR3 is TGCGCCAGCAGCCACCTCTCCGGGAGCTCCTACAATGAGCAGTTCTTC. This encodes CASSHLSGSSYNEQFF.

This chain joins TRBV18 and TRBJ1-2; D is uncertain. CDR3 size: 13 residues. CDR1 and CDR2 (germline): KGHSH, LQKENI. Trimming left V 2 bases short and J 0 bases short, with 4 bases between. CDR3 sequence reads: CASSPDSNYGYTF. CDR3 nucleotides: TGTGCCAGCTCACCAGACTCTAACTATGGCTACACCTTC.

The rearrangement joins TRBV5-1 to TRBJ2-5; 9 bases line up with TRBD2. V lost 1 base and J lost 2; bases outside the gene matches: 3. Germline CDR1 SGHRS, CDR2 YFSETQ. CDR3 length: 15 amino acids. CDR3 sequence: CASSLQRGVQETQYF. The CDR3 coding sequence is TGCGCCAGCAGCTTGCAGCGGGGGGTACAAGAGACCCAGTACTTC.

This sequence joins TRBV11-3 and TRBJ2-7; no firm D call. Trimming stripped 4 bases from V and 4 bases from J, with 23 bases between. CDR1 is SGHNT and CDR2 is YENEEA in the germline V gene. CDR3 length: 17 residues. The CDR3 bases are TGTGCCAGCAGCTCACCCCCCCACCGCGGCGTCAAGTACGAGCAGTACTTC. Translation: CASSSPPHRGVKYEQYF.

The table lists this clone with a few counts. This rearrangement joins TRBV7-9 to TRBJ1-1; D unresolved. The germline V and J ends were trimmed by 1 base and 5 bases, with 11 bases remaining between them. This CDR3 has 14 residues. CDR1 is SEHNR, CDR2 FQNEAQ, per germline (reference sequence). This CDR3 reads CASSLEGWFTEAFF. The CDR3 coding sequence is TGTGCCAGCAGCTTAGAAGGTTGGTTTACTGAAGCTTTCTTT.